Listed here are 15 T cell receptor beta chains from one sample, sequenced in a study of OX40 agonist ivuxolimab in advanced cancers. TCRdb's table, derived via immunoSEQ multiplex PCR, lists solely in-frame clones and lacks some. The sample carries some 46,000 clones, around 86% recorded once. Source: CD4+ or CD8+ T cells sorted from blood, taken in a trial of the OX40 agonist ivuxolimab. The receptor set was obtained from an adult with an advanced solid tumor such as melanoma, head and neck, liver or kidney cancer.

J is TRBJ1-2 and V is TRBV7-9; D is unresolved. CDR1 is SEHNR and CDR2 is FQNEAQ in the germline V gene (reference sequence). The length of the CDR3 is 12 residues. V lost 8 bases and J 4 bases, leaving 11 bases between the germline ends. The CDR3 spells CASQVGSYGYTF. As DNA, the CDR3 is TGTGCCAGCCAAGTTGGGTCCTATGGCTACACCTTC.

This clone appeared a single time. The rearrangement uses TRBV19 and TRBJ2-1, with no clear D. This CDR3 is built from 13 residues. V was shortened by 3 bases and J by 8 bases, with 11 bases between the two germline ends. Per the germline V gene, CDR1 is LNHDA and CDR2 is SQIVND (reference sequence). Here the CDR3 reads CASSMNGYDEQFF. CDR3 DNA sequence: TGTGCCAGTAGTATGAACGGGTACGATGAGCAGTTCTTC.

This clone was seen more than once but under ten times. The rearrangement links TRBV2 to TRBJ1-6; no definite D call. Germline V gives CDR1 SNHLY, CDR2 FYNNEI. The CDR3 is 13 residues long. V shed 7 bases and J shed 8 bases, with 12 bases lying between them. This chain's CDR3 is CASTIALDSPLHF. The CDR3 DNA reads as TGTGCCAGCACCATCGCCTTAGATTCACCCCTCCACTTT.

V is TRBV19 and J is TRBJ2-1; 9 bases are a match to TRBD1. V shed 5 bases and J 5 bases; nucleotides not matched to a gene: 10. Germline V gene data show CDR1 as LNHDA and CDR2 as SQIVND (reference sequence). The CDR3 runs to 16 residues. The CDR3: CASSYRGRGYNNEQFF. The CDR3 nucleotides are TGTGCCAGTAGTTACAGGGGGCGCGGGTATAACAATGAGCAGTTCTTC.

This clone was detected only a few times. This rearrangement joins TRBV6-5 to TRBJ1-5, with D perhaps matching TRBD1 (5 bases). This CDR3 has 15 residues. V lost 5 bases and J lost 0, with 11 bases in between. Germline CDR1 is MNHEY and CDR2 is SVGAGI. The CDR3: CASSPRQYSNQPQHF. CDR3 nucleotides: TGTGCCAGCAGTCCCAGACAGTATAGCAATCAGCCCCAGCATTTT.

This clone was observed once. The CDR3 region has the DNA TGCGCCAGCAGCCCGGGAGGACAGGGAAACAACAACTATGGCTACACCTTC. This translates into CASSPGGQGNNNYGYTF. The chain has TRBV5-1 and TRBJ1-2, with 8 bases that match TRBD1. J gave up 2 bases and V 4 bases, and 13 bases lay outside the gene matches. The CDR3 has 17 residues. Looked up from germline, CDR1 is SGHRS and CDR2 is YFSETQ.

The chain uses TRBV6-5 and TRBJ2-4, with 7 positions matching TRBD1. Germline V lookup: CDR1 MNHEY, CDR2 SVGAGI. The J segment lost 6 bases and the V segment lost 5 bases, leaving 1 base of the junction unmatched. This CDR3 is 12 amino acids long. The CDR3 DNA follows: TGTGCCAGCAGTGACAGGGTAAACATTCAGTACTTC. Its protein product is CASSDRVNIQYF.

CDR3 region: CASSYPEVSGNGYTF. Written as DNA, the CDR3 is TGTGCCAGCAGTTATCCGGAGGTCAGTGGAAATGGCTACACCTTC. This sequence joins TRBV6-5 and TRBJ1-2; no clear D gene. V was pared by 3 bases and J by 6 bases, with 17 bases between. The CDR3 spans 15 residues. CDR1 and CDR2 from the germline V gene are MNHEY and SVGAGI.

This clone was detected once. The J gene is TRBJ1-6, the V gene TRBV28; D not certain. V was trimmed by 5 bases and J by 6 bases, leaving 17 bases between them. Germline CDR1 and CDR2: MDHEN and SYDVKM. The CDR3 has 16 residues. The CDR3 nucleotides are TGTGCCAGCAGTCCGACCCGGGGTAAGGGTAATTCACCCCTCCACTTT. This codes for CASSPTRGKGNSPLHF. Based on the CDR3 plus reference TRBV28 and TRBJ1-6, the full variable domain is DVKVTQSSRYLVKRTGEKVFLECVQDMDHENMFWYRQDPGLGLRLIYFSYDVKMKEKGDIPEGYSVSREKKERFSLILESASTNQTSMYLCASSPTRGKGNSPLHFGNGTRLTVT.

The chain joins TRBV7-3 to TRBJ2-2, with 13 positions matching TRBD2. Germline lookup yields CDR1 SGHTA and CDR2 FQGTGA. This CDR3 spans 18 amino acids. V trimming: 5 bases; J trimming: 3 bases; junction bases outside the gene matches: 9. The CDR3 DNA sequence: TGTGCCAGCAGCGCACTAGCGGGAGGGCCTTGGGACACCGGGGAGCTGTTTTTT. Its translation is CASSALAGGPWDTGELFF.

The chain recombines TRBV21-1 with TRBJ2-2; the D call TRBD2 from the table was never checked on the DNA. TRBV21-1 is a pseudogene segment. This CDR3 region has 15 residues. CDR3 in amino acids: CASSKAETNTGELFF. The CDR3 DNA reads as TGTGCCAGCAGCAAAGCGGAGACGAACACCGGGGAGCTGTTTTTT.

The rearrangement links TRBV7-9 to TRBJ1-2; D is unclear. The CDR3 covers 13 residues. Germline V gives CDR1 SEHNR, CDR2 FQNEAQ (reference sequence). With 5 bases removed from V and 8 bases from J, the gap between germline ends came to 15 bases. CDR3 region: CASSPTTTGGYTF. The CDR3 DNA sequence: TGTGCCAGCAGCCCCACCACAACGGGAGGCTACACCTTC.

The chain combines TRBV6-6 with TRBJ1-6; D may be TRBD1 (5 bases). Germline V gene sequence: CDR1 MNHNY, CDR2 SVGAGI (reference sequence). Between the trimmed V and J ends, which lost 7 bases and 10 bases, there was a span of 23 bases. This CDR3 has 16 amino acids. As DNA, the CDR3 is TGTGCCAGCACCTCTAGGGGAATGGGCTTGTTGTCACCCCTCCACTTT. It yields the protein CASTSRGMGLLSPLHF.

This clone was found once. The gene calls are TRBV27 and TRBJ1-1; D not certain. The CDR3 runs 11 residues. Germline lookup yields CDR1 MNHEY and CDR2 SMNVEV (reference sequence). With 4 bases removed from V and 4 bases from J, the gap between germline ends came to 4 bases. The CDR3 region is CASSSRTEAFF. CDR3 DNA sequence: TGTGCCAGCAGTTCCCGCACTGAAGCTTTCTTT.

The gene calls are TRBV2 and TRBJ2-6; D tentatively reads TRBD1 or TRBD2 (6 bases each). Trimming stripped 6 bases from V and 4 bases from J, with 10 bases between. The CDR3 runs to 14 residues. Germline CDR1 reads SNHLY; CDR2 reads FYNNEI. CDR3 loop: CASREGEGANVLTF. CDR3 coding DNA: TGTGCCAGCAGGGAGGGGGAAGGGGCCAACGTCCTGACTTTC.